A selection of T cell receptor beta chains follows, all from one sample in a study of blood T cell repertoires in COVID-19. Using immunoSEQ multiplex PCR, the repertoire was profiled, and TCRdb retains in-frame clones only, with some absent. The sample lists about 16,000 clones, about 88% occurring once. The sequencing input was peripheral blood. Every receptor here comes from a woman older than 75 with COVID-19, enrolled during active disease. Each CDR3 is given with its conserved first and last residue. Fields, in order: J gene, V gene, CDR3 length, clone size, D gene, CDR3 DNA, CDR3 protein. A D gene is named only where the DNA matches it firmly. Rows may omit the clone size; those that give it use once, few, many or a size class.

TRBJ1-1 TRBV4-2 15 . TRBD1 TGTGCCAGCAGCCAGACAGGGGGCTCTGTCACTGAAGCTTTCTTT CASSQTGGSVTEAFF
TRBJ2-1 TRBV11-2 14 . TRBD2 TGTGCCGGGTCAAATCGCGGGAGGTGGGATGAGCAGTTCTTC CAGSNRGRWDEQFF
TRBJ2-2 TRBV19 16 . TRBD1 TGTGCCAGTAGTATTCGGACAGGGGGCGGAACCGGGGAGCTGTTTTTT CASSIRTGGGTGELFF
TRBJ2-7 TRBV7-2 18 . . TGTGCCAGCAGCTACCTCATCGGGGGTAGCCCTAAAGACTACGAGCAGTACTTC CASSYLIGGSPKDYEQYF
TRBJ2-2 TRBV5-6 15 . . TGTGCCAGCAGCTTGTGGGGGCTTGGGACCGGGGAGCTGTTTTTT CASSLWGLGTGELFF
TRBJ1-1 TRBV12-3/TRBV12-4 13 . . TGTGCCAGCAGCTACAGGTTGAACACTGAAGCTTTCTTT CASSYRLNTEAFF
TRBJ2-1 TRBV24-1 16 . TRBD2 TGTGCCACCAGTGATTTGGGCGGGAGGGCCCTGGATGAGCAGTTCTTC CATSDLGGRALDEQFF
TRBJ1-2 TRBV9 18 . TRBD1 TGTGCCAGCAGCGTTGTCGGGACAGGCTCTCTAGCTAACTATGGCTACACCTTC CASSVVGTGSLANYGYTF
TRBJ2-1 TRBV4-1 16 . TRBD2 TGCGCCAGCAGCCAGACGCCTAGCGGGGGGCCGTATGTGCAGTTCTTC CASSQTPSGGPYVQFF
TRBJ2-2 TRBV5-4 18 . TRBD1 TGTGCCAGCAGCTTGCTCGGGACAGTCATACCGAACACCGGGGAGCTGTTTTTT CASSLLGTVIPNTGELFF
TRBJ1-5 TRBV7-2 14 few . TGTGCCAGCAGCTTAGAACAGGCTAATCAGCCCCAGCATTTT CASSLEQANQPQHF
TRBJ1-5 TRBV4-1 13 . TRBD1 TGCGCCAGCAGCCCCCTCTGGGGACAGACCCAGCATTTT CASSPLWGQTQHF
TRBJ1-3 TRBV7-3 15 . . TGTGCCAGCAGCTTAACCGGTATAACTGGAAACACCATATATTTT CASSLTGITGNTIYF
TRBJ1-2 TRBV6-5 15 . TRBD1 TGTGCCAGCAGTTCGACAGGGGCCGTCCCCTATGGCTACACCTTC CASSSTGAVPYGYTF
TRBJ2-7 TRBV3-1/TRBV3-2 14 . . TGTGCCAGCAGCCAAAGCGGGCCCTCCTACGAGCAGTACTTC CASSQSGPSYEQYF
TRBJ2-1 TRBV4-3 15 . . TGCGCCAGCGGCCATTTCGGAGGGAGGAATGGTGAGCAGTTCTTC CASGHFGGRNGEQFF
TRBJ2-2 TRBV9 15 . . TGTGCCAGCAGCGTCCCTAGCGTGGGCACCGGGGAGCTGTTTTTT CASSVPSVGTGELFF
TRBJ1-2 TRBV10-2 13 . . TGCGCCAGCAGTGAAACAGAGTTCGTAGGCTACACCTTC CASSETEFVGYTF
TRBJ2-2 TRBV11-1 13 . . TGTGCCAGCGGACACAGGGTCACCGGGGAGCTGTTTTTT CASGHRVTGELFF
TRBJ2-1 TRBV4-3 15 . . TGCGCCAGCAGCCATTTAGCGGTTACCTACAATGAGCAGTTCTTC CASSHLAVTYNEQFF
TRBJ2-3 TRBV19 16 once TRBD1 TGTGCCAGTAGTATTCTAGGGACAGGGGGCACAGATACGCAGTATTTT CASSILGTGGTDTQYF
TRBJ2-7 TRBV4-2 15 . TRBD2 TGTGCCAGCAGCCTAGAAGCGGGAACATCCTACGAGCAGTACTTC CASSLEAGTSYEQYF
TRBJ1-5 TRBV9 15 . TRBD1 TGTGCCAGCAGCGTTGGGACAGGGGACGATCAGCCCCAGCATTTT CASSVGTGDDQPQHF
TRBJ1-1 TRBV18 16 . TRBD1 TGTGCCAGCTCACCCACAGGGGGCCCTTTGAACACTGAAGCTTTCTTT CASSPTGGPLNTEAFF
TRBJ1-6 TRBV5-1 13 . . TGCGCCAGCAGCCCTGGACAGAATTCACCCCTCCACTTT CASSPGQNSPLHF
TRBJ2-1 TRBV24-1 16 . TRBD2 TGTGCCACCAGTGACTCTAGCGGGAGTTCGAACAATGAGCAGTTCTTC CATSDSSGSSNNEQFF
TRBJ2-4 TRBV7-8 15 . TRBD2 TGTGCCAGCGGGATGGGGGAGGGGTCGGGAAACATTCAGTACTTC CASGMGEGSGNIQYF
TRBJ2-7 TRBV19 14 few TRBD1 TGTGCCAGTAGGCGACAGGGGAGCTCCTACGAGCAGTACTTC CASRRQGSSYEQYF
TRBJ2-2 TRBV3-1/TRBV3-2 16 . TRBD1 TGTGCCAGCAGCCAAGAGGGACAGAGAAAAACCGGGGAGCTGTTTTTT CASSQEGQRKTGELFF
TRBJ2-7 TRBV3-1/TRBV3-2 15 . . TGTGCCAGCAGCCCGCGGATCGGGACAAGCTACGAGCAGTACTTC CASSPRIGTSYEQYF
TRBJ1-2 TRBV6-5 13 . . TGTGCCACCCAAGTGACAGAAAACTATGGCTACACCTTC CATQVTENYGYTF
TRBJ2-7 TRBV5-1 15 few . TGCGCCAGCAGCTTGGACGGGTTTTACCCCTCCGAGCAGTACTTC CASSLDGFYPSEQYF
TRBJ2-7 TRBV7-5 15 . . TGTGCCAGAAGCCACATGGGGACACTCTCCTACGAGCAGTACTTC CARSHMGTLSYEQYF
TRBJ2-6 TRBV5-1 17 once . TGCGCCAGCAGCGGAAGGGGGACTACCTCTGGGGCCAACGTCCTGACTTTC CASSGRGTTSGANVLTF
TRBJ2-1 TRBV5-1 16 . . TGCGCCAGCAGCCCCGGGGGCGGGAGCTCCTACAATGAGCAGTTCTTC CASSPGGGSSYNEQFF
TRBJ1-2 TRBV28 19 . . TGTGCCAGCAGTTTATCTGACAGGTCCTCCCGCACCGGGGCCTATGGCTACACCTTC CASSLSDRSSRTGAYGYTF
TRBJ2-2 TRBV6-6 14 . . TGTGCCAGCACCTACGGAAAAAACAGCGGGGAGCTGTTTTTT CASTYGKNSGELFF
TRBJ1-5 TRBV19 13 . . TGTGCCACCTCAGGGCTGAAAAATCAGCCCCAGCATTTT CATSGLKNQPQHF
TRBJ1-5 TRBV14 15 . . TGTGCCAGCAGCCAGGGGGGGTCCCGCAATCAGCCCCAGCATTTT CASSQGGSRNQPQHF
TRBJ2-7 TRBV4-2 15 . TRBD1 TGTGCCAGCAGCCAAGAATGGGGACAGTCCTACGAGCAGTACTTC CASSQEWGQSYEQYF